The T cell receptor (beta chain) described here comes from a study of T cell changes during pregnancy in multiple sclerosis. Clones were read by immunoSEQ multiplex PCR, and TCRdb kept only the in-frame ones, dropping some. The repertoire includes about 32,000 clones, roughly nine tenths of them detected once, and over 9.5% sits in the top ten. Between the trimmed V and J ends, which lost 10 bases and 8 bases, there was a span of 20 bases. CDR3 length equals 13 residues. Germline V lookup: CDR1 MNHEY, CDR2 SVGAGI. V and J are TRBV6-5 and TRBJ1-1, with unresolved D. This material consisted of CD8+ T cells from peripheral blood mononuclear cells, taken in the second trimester of pregnancy. This clonotype was sampled from a female donor with multiple sclerosis, enrolled in a pregnancy study. The CDR3 here is CATLTGFGREAFF. CDR3 sequence (DNA): TGTGCCACGCTAACGGGGTTCGGGAGGGAAGCTTTCTTT.